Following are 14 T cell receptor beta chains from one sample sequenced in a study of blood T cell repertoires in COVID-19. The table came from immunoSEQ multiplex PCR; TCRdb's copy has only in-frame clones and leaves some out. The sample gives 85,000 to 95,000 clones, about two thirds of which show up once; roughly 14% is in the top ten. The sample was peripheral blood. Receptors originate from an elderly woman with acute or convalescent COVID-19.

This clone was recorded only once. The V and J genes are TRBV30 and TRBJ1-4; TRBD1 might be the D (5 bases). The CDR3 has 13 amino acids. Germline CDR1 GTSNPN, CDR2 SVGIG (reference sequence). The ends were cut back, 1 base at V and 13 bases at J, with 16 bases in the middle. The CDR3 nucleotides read TGTGCCTGGAGTGCGCTTAACGGGGGGGGACTGTTTTTT. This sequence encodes CAWSALNGGGLFF.

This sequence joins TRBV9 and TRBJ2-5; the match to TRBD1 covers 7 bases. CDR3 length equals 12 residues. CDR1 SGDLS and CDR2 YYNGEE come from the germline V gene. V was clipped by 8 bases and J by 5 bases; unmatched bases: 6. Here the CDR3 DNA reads TGTGCCAGGACAGGGAAGTTCGAGACCCAGTACTTC. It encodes CARTGKFETQYF.

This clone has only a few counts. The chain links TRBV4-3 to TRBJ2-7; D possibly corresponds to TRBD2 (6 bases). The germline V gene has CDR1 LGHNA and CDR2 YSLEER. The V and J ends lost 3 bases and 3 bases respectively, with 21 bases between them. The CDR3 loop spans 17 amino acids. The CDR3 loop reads CASSHPYREQAGYEQYF. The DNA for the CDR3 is TGCGCCAGCAGCCACCCCTACCGGGAGCAGGCGGGCTACGAGCAGTACTTC.

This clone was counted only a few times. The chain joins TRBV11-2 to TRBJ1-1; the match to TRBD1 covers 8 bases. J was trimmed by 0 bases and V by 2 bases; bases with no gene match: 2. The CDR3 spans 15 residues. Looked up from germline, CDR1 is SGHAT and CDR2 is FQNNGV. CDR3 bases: TGTGCCAGCAGCTTACAGGGGGCCCTGAACACTGAAGCTTTCTTT. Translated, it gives CASSLQGALNTEAFF.

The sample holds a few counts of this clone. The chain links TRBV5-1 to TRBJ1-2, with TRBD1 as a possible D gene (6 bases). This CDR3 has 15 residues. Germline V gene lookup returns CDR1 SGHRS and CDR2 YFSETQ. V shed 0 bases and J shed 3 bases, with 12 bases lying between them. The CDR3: CASSLVPGGDYGYTF. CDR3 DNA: TGCGCCAGCAGCTTGGTACCGGGGGGCGACTATGGCTACACCTTC. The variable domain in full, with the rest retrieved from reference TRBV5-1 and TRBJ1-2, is KAGVTQTPRYLIKTRGQQVTLSCSPISGHRSVSWYQQTPGQGLQFLFEYFSETQRNKGNFPGRFSGRQFSNSRSEMNVSTLELGDSALYLCASSLVPGGDYGYTFGSGTRLTVV.

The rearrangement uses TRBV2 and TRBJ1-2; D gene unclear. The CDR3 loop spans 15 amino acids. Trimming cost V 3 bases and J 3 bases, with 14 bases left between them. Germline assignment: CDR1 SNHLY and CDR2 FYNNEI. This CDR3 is CASSEVGPGDYGYTF. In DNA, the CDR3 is TGTGCCAGCAGTGAGGTTGGCCCGGGAGACTATGGCTACACCTTC.

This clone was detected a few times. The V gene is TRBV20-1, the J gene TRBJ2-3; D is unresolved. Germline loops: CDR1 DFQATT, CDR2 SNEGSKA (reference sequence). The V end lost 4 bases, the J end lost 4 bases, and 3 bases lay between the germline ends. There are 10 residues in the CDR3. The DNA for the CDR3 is TGCAGTGCTACATCAGATACGCAGTATTTT. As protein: CSATSDTQYF.

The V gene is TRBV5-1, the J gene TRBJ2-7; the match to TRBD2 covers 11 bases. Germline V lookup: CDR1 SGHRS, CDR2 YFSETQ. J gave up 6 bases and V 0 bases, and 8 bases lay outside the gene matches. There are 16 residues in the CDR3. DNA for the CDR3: TGCGCCAGCAGCTTGGGCCTAGCGGGGGGACTCGGCGAGCAGTACTTC. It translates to CASSLGLAGGLGEQYF.

Here the CDR3 reads CASSSAGAQYF. CDR3 nucleotides: TGTGCCAGCAGCTCGGCGGGCGCGCAGTATTTT. V usage is TRBV7-2 and J usage is TRBJ2-3; maybe TRBD2 (5 bases). Per germline, CDR1 SGHTA and CDR2 FQGNSA. The CDR3 totals 11 residues. The V and J ends lost 4 bases and 10 bases respectively, with 9 bases between them.

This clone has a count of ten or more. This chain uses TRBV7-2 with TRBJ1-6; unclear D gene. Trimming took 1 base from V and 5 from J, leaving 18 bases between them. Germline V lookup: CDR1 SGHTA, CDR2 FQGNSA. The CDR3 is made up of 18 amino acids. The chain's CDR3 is CASSLEASSPLDNSPLHF. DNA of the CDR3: TGTGCCAGCAGCTTAGAGGCTAGTTCCCCCTTGGATAATTCACCCCTCCACTTT.

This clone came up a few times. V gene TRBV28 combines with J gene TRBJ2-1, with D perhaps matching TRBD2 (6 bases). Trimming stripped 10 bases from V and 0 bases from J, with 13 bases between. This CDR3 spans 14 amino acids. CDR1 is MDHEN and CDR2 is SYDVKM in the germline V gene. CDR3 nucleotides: TGTGCCATCTGGGACTCGAGCTCCTACAATGAGCAGTTCTTC. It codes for CAIWDSSSYNEQFF.

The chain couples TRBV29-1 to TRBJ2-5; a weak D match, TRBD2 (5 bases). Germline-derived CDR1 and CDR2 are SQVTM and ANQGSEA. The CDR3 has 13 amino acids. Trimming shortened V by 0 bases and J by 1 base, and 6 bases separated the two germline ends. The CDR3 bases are TGCAGCGTTGAAGAGGGGAGCCAAGAGACCCAGTACTTC. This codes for CSVEEGSQETQYF. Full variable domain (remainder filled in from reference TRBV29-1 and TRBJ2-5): SAVISQKPSRDICQRGTSLTIQCQVDSQVTMMFWYRQQPGQSLTLIATANQGSEATYESGFVIDKFPISRPNLTFSTLTVSNMSPEDSSIYLCSVEEGSQETQYFGPGTRLLVL.

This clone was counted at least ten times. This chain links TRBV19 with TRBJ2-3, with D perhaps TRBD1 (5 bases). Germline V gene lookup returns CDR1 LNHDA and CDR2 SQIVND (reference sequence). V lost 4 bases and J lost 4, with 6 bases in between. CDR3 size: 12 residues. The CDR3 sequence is CASSTGPDTQYF. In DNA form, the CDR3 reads TGTGCCAGTAGTACAGGGCCAGATACGCAGTATTTT.

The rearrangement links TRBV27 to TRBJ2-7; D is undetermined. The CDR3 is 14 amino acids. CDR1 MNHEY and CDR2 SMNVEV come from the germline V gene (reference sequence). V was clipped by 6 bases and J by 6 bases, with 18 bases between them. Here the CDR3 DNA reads TGTGCCAGCAGGATCGAAGCGACCCGGCGCGAGCAGTACTTC. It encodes CASRIEATRREQYF.